A single sample gave rise to the 3 T cell receptor beta chains below, sequenced in a study of cytomegalovirus exposure and HLA in healthy donors. Amplification used 60 Vbeta primers and 13 Jbeta primers. This table comes from immunoSEQ multiplex PCR, and its TCRdb copy is limited to in-frame clones, with some not included. This sample has more than 85,000 clones, with 60% to 80% found just once. The specimen sequenced was PBMCs. The receptors were sampled from a man aged 25-45 years in good health and CMV-seronegative.

The chain couples TRBV2 to TRBJ2-3; 8 nucleotides line up with TRBD1. The CDR3 covers 16 residues. Trimming cost V 6 bases and J 1 base; bases outside gene matches: 9. Germline V CDR1 and CDR2: SNHLY, FYNNEI. Here the CDR3 reads CASRKDRDRGTDTQYF. For the CDR3, the DNA is TGTGCCAGCAGGAAGGACAGGGATCGAGGCACAGATACGCAGTATTTT.

The chain carries TRBV2 and TRBJ1-2; D gene unclear. The CDR3 covers 14 residues. Per the germline V gene, CDR1 is SNHLY and CDR2 is FYNNEI. Trimming shortened V by 9 bases and J by 8 bases, and 22 bases separated the two germline ends. CDR3 nucleotide sequence: TGTGCCAGTCGGGAAGTCGGGGAGAAAGGCGGCTACACCTTC. Its translation: CASREVGEKGGYTF.

In DNA form, the CDR3 reads TGCGCCAGCAGCCAAAGGAGTGGGACAGTCACCTACGAGCAGTACTTC. Its protein is CASSQRSGTVTYEQYF. This chain uses TRBV4-3 with TRBJ2-7; 7 nucleotides align to TRBD1. This CDR3 has 16 amino acids. Trimming cost V 2 bases and J 2 bases; bases outside gene matches: 9. Germline V gene sequence: CDR1 LGHNA, CDR2 YSLEER.